The present entry profiles one TCR beta chain with its context. Its antigen is undetermined. The data were taken from a study of vaccination effects on CD4 cells after COVID-19. Study-wide context: Sequencing was preceded by expansion of antigen-specific CD4+ T cells with viral peptide pools in the ViraFEST assay.

CD4+ T cell isolation took place after 10 days of culture. Vaccination of participants consisted of two doses of either the BNT162b2 or mRNA-1273 vaccine. Some clones are missing from TCRdb's copy, which holds only in-frame ones; the method was immunoSEQ multiplex PCR. This sample yields approximately 61,000 clones, of which approximately 72% are seen a single time; about 4.4% belongs to the top ten. This receptor was taken from a human donor who received a COVID-19 vaccine. Sequenced here: CD4+ T cells from PBMCs cultured without peptide, sampled after COVID-19 vaccination.

CDR3 region: CASSRGEAFF. For the CDR3, the DNA is TGTGCCAGCAGCCGAGGGGAAGCTTTCTTT. The rearrangement joins TRBV6-6 to TRBJ1-1; D not resolved. Germline V gives CDR1 MNHNY, CDR2 SVGAGI (reference sequence). This CDR3 comprises 10 residues. Trimming stripped 6 bases from V and 8 bases from J, with 7 bases between.